The next 10 T cell receptor beta chains were all read from a single sample in a study of blood T cell repertoires in COVID-19. Profiling relied on immunoSEQ multiplex PCR, and the TCRdb table lists in-frame clones only, not all of them. The table records over 85,000 clones, roughly 77% of them present only once. Input material: peripheral blood. These receptors came from a human donor in a cohort sampled during active COVID-19.

This clone was picked up a small number of times. The chain carries TRBV7-2 and TRBJ2-7; 12 positions match TRBD2. V shed 0 bases and J 9 bases; nucleotides not matched to a gene: 3. The CDR3 contains 14 residues. Germline assignment: CDR1 SGHTA and CDR2 FQGNSA. Here the CDR3 reads CASSLAPLAGGQYF. The DNA for the CDR3 is TGTGCCAGCAGCTTAGCGCCACTAGCGGGAGGGCAGTACTTC.

The rearrangement links TRBV5-1 to TRBJ1-3; 7 bases are a match to TRBD1. The trim removed 4 bases at V and 1 base at J, leaving 11 bases unmatched. Germline CDR1 SGHRS, CDR2 YFSETQ. The CDR3 totals 17 residues. The CDR3 DNA sequence: TGCGCCAGCAGCCCAACTTACAGGGGAGGATCTGGAAACACCATATATTTT. The encoded protein is CASSPTYRGGSGNTIYF. The full variable domain, completed using reference TRBV5-1 and TRBJ1-3, is KAGVTQTPRYLIKTRGQQVTLSCSPISGHRSVSWYQQTPGQGLQFLFEYFSETQRNKGNFPGRFSGRQFSNSRSEMNVSTLELGDSALYLCASSPTYRGGSGNTIYFGEGSWLTVV.

The genes are TRBV19 and TRBJ2-5; no reliable D call. Trimming stripped 2 bases from V and 0 bases from J, with 7 bases between. The germline CDR1 and CDR2 sequences are LNHDA and SQIVND (reference sequence). The CDR3 is made up of 14 amino acids. CDR3 amino acids: CASSINPDQETQYF. CDR3 coding DNA: TGTGCCAGTAGTATAAATCCGGACCAAGAGACCCAGTACTTC.

The chain joins TRBV15 to TRBJ2-3; D gene ambiguous. CDR1 and CDR2 (germline): LNHNV, YYDKDF (reference sequence). The V end was cut by 1 base, the J end by 7 bases, with 6 bases between. This CDR3 is built from 12 residues. The CDR3 sequence is CATSRAENTQYF. CDR3 nucleotide sequence: TGTGCCACCAGCAGAGCCGAGAATACGCAGTATTTT.

CDR3 sequence: CASRGMTGDIQYF. CDR3 coding DNA: TGTGCCAGCAGGGGGATGACAGGGGACATTCAGTACTTC. The rearrangement links TRBV2 to TRBJ2-4; 8 bases match TRBD1. This CDR3 has 13 amino acids. Germline-derived CDR1 and CDR2 are SNHLY and FYNNEI. The J segment lost 8 bases and the V segment lost 6 bases, leaving 6 bases of the junction unmatched.

This chain joins TRBV7-3 and TRBJ2-1, with D unresolved. V was trimmed by 1 base and J by 3 bases, leaving 10 bases between them. The CDR3 is 15 amino acids. Germline loops: CDR1 SGHTA, CDR2 FQGTGA. CDR3 loop: CASSLIAADYNEQFF. The CDR3 DNA follows: TGTGCCAGCAGCTTAATTGCGGCAGACTACAATGAGCAGTTCTTC. Supplemented by reference TRBV7-3 and TRBJ2-1, the full variable domain reads GAGVSQTPSNKVTEKGKYVELRCDPISGHTALYWYRQSLGQGPEFLIYFQGTGAADDSGLPNDRFFAVRPEGSVSTLKIQRTERGDSAVYLCASSLIAADYNEQFFGPGTRLTVL.

The chain carries TRBV5-1 and TRBJ2-1; a weak D match, TRBD1 (6 bases). Trimming removed 3 bases from V and 5 bases from J, with 12 bases in between. The CDR3 has 14 amino acids. Per germline, CDR1 SGHRS and CDR2 YFSETQ. CDR3 in DNA: TGCGCCAGCAGCTCAGGGGCCCGTAACAATGAGCAGTTCTTC. Protein: CASSSGARNNEQFF. The full variable domain, rest sourced from reference TRBV5-1 and TRBJ2-1, is KAGVTQTPRYLIKTRGQQVTLSCSPISGHRSVSWYQQTPGQGLQFLFEYFSETQRNKGNFPGRFSGRQFSNSRSEMNVSTLELGDSALYLCASSSGARNNEQFFGPGTRLTVL.

This chain joins TRBV19 and TRBJ2-5; perhaps TRBD2 as D (5 bases). The CDR3 totals 16 residues. Germline V gives CDR1 LNHDA, CDR2 SQIVND (reference sequence). Trimming took 6 bases from V and 6 from J, leaving 23 bases between them. The CDR3 DNA reads as TGTGCCAGTAGGACTCTCGGACTCCCGGGCTTAAAGACCCAGTACTTC. Translating gives CASRTLGLPGLKTQYF.

J is TRBJ2-3 and V is TRBV4-1; 9 nucleotides match TRBD2. The trim removed 5 bases at V and 2 bases at J, leaving 5 bases unmatched. CDR1 and CDR2 (germline): MGHRA, YSYEKL. The CDR3 sequence is 15 residues long. The CDR3 is CASSLAGVHTDTQYF. The CDR3 DNA follows: TGCGCCAGCAGCTTAGCGGGAGTTCACACAGATACGCAGTATTTT.

This chain connects TRBV28 to TRBJ2-3, with D tentatively TRBD2 (5 bases). V was shortened by 7 bases and J by 2 bases, with 13 bases between the two germline ends. The CDR3 spans 14 residues. In germline, CDR1 is MDHEN, CDR2 SYDVKM. CDR3 sequence (DNA): TGTGCCAGCACCCCGCTCCGGGACACAGATACGCAGTATTTT. Amino acids: CASTPLRDTDTQYF.